This T cell receptor beta chain was sequenced for a study of cytomegalovirus exposure and HLA in healthy donors. The CDR3 has 14 amino acids. Looked up from germline, CDR1 is SGHTA and CDR2 is FQGNSA. J lost 4 bases, V lost 0 bases, and 3 bases had no gene match. Regarding the study as a whole: The authors later found TCR association rates varying by HLA locus, with DRB1 most and HLA-C fewest.

About this clone: Its antigen is not identified.

With 60 Vbeta and 13 Jbeta primers, the PCR was carried out. Using immunoSEQ multiplex PCR, the repertoire was profiled, and TCRdb retains in-frame clones only, with some absent. This sample has about 120,000 clones; roughly 79% occur once, and the top ten carry about 3.8%. The TCR comes from a woman younger than 45 in good health and CMV-seronegative. The J gene is TRBJ2-7, the V gene TRBV7-2; TRBD2 agrees at 7 bases. Sequenced: PBMCs. CDR3 nucleotide sequence: TGTGCCAGCAGCTTAGCGGCGGGAGATTACGAGCAGTACTTC. Translated: CASSLAAGDYEQYF.